This T cell receptor beta chain was sequenced for a study of blood T cell repertoires in COVID-19. Study context: Some COVID-19 samples were acute and others convalescent; all came from the United States, Italy and Spain. PBMCs, B-cell-depleted T cells, or T cells were the source of the cDNA or gDNA that made up the material.

Original analysis: Amplifying reference gene primers gave estimates of nucleated cell counts. The data were produced by immunoSEQ multiplex PCR, yet TCRdb's version contains in-frame clones alone and is incomplete. The D gene and trimming were derived from the DNA, and the V and J assignments and clone size from that table. The data hold about 89,000 clones, with about three quarters observed a single time. The V gene's germline CDR1 is SGHTA and CDR2 FQGNSA. The V gene end was trimmed by 2 bases and the J gene end by 3 bases; junction bases not matched to a gene: 7. The CDR3 loop spans 17 amino acids.

The TCR originated in a woman of 80 years or more with acute or convalescent COVID-19. The V call is TRBV7-2, the J call TRBJ2-5; TRBD2 matches at 12 bases. Sequencing used peripheral blood. The CDR3 sequence is CASSLLLAGGLKETQYF. The CDR3 DNA reads TGTGCCAGCAGCTTACTACTAGCGGGGGGCCTCAAAGAGACCCAGTACTTC.